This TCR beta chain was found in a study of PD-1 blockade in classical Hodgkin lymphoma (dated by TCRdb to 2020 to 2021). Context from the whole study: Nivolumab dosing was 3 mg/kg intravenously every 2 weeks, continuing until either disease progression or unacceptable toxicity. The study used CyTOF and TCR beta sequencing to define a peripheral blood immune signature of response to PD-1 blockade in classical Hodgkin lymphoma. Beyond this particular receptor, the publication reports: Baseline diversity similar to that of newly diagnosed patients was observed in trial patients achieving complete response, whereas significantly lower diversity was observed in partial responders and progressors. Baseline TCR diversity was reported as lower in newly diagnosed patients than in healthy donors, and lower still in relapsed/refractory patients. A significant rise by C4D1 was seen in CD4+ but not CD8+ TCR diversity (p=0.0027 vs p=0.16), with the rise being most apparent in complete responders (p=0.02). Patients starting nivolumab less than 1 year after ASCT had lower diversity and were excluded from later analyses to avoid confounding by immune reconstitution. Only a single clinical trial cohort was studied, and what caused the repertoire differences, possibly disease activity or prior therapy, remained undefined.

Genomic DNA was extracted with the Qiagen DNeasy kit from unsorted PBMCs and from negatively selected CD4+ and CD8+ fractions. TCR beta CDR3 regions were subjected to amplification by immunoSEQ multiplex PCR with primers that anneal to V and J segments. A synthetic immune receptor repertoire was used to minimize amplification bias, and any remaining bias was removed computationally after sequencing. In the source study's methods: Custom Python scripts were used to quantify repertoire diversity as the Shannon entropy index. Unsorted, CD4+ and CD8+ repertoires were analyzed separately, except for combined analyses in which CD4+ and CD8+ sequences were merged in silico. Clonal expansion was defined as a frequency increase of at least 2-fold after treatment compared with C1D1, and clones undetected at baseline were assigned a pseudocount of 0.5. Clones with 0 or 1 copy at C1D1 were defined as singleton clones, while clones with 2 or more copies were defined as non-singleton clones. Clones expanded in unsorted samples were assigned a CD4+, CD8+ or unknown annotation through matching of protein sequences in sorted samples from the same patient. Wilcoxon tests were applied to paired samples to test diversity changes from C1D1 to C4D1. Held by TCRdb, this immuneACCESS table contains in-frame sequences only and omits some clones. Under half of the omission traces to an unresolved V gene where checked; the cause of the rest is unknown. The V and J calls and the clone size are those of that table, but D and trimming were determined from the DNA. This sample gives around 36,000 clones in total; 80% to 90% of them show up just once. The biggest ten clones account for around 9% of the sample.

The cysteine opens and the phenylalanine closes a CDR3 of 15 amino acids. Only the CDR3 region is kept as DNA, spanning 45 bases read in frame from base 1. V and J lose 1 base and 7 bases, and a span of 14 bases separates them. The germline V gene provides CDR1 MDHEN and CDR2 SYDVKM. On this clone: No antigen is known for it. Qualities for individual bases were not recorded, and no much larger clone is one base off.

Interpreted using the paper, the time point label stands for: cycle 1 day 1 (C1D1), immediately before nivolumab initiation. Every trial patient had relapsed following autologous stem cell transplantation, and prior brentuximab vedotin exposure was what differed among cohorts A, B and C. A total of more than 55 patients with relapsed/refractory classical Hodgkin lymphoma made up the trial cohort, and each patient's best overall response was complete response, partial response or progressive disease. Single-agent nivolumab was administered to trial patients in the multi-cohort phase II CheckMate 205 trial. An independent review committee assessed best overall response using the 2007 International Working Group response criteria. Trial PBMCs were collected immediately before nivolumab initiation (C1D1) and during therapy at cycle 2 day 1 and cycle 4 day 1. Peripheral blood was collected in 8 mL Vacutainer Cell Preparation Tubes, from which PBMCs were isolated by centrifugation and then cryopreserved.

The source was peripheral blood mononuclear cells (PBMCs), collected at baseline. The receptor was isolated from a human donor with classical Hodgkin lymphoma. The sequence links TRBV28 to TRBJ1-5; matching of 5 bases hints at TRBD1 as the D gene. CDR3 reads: CASSLLAGKGQPQHF. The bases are TGTGCCAGCAGTTTATTGGCAGGGAAGGGCCAGCCCCAGCATTTT.